The 28 T cell receptor beta chains presented below share a single source sample, sequenced in a study of cytomegalovirus exposure and HLA in healthy donors. PCR amplification relied on 60 Vbeta primers (plus 13 Jbeta primers). The assay was immunoSEQ multiplex PCR, and TCRdb's table has in-frame clones only and misses some. The sample contains under 150,000 clones, 8.9% of which appear only once. Sequenced: PBMCs. The receptors stem from a woman between 40 and 55 years old in good health and CMV-seropositive.

This chain joins TRBV5-1 and TRBJ2-1; 9 bases map to TRBD1. Per the germline V gene, CDR1 is SGHRS and CDR2 is YFSETQ. After removal of 3 bases from V and 15 bases from J, the junction contained 10 bases not matched to a gene. CDR3 length equals 13 residues. The CDR3 region is CASSSEGTGSRFF. The DNA of the CDR3 is TGCGCCAGCAGCTCCGAAGGGACAGGGAGTCGGTTCTTC.

This clone was found a few times. CDR3: CASSLAGIPGTGGTWAFF. The DNA for the CDR3 is TGTGCCAGCAGCTTGGCCGGTATACCCGGGACAGGGGGAACCTGGGCTTTCTTT. The V and J genes are TRBV5-6 and TRBJ1-1, with 11 nucleotides matching TRBD1. The V segment lost 0 bases and the J segment 11 bases; nucleotides outside the gene matches: 18. The V gene's germline CDR1 is SGHDT and CDR2 YYEEEE. This CDR3 region has 18 residues.

The chain couples TRBV2 to TRBJ1-4; D gene unclear. From germline, CDR1 is SNHLY and CDR2 FYNNEI. The CDR3 totals 16 residues. V was cut by 5 bases and J by 0 bases, with 13 bases left in between. The CDR3: CASSLRHVATNEKLFF. The CDR3 coding sequence is TGTGCCAGCAGTCTCAGACACGTTGCAACTAATGAAAAACTGTTTTTT.

This clone was seen only a few times. V gene TRBV2 combines with J gene TRBJ2-1; weak D call: TRBD2 (6 bases). Germline V gene sequence: CDR1 SNHLY, CDR2 FYNNEI. The ends were cut back, 7 bases at V and 3 bases at J, with 10 bases in the middle. The CDR3 covers 13 residues. The CDR3 protein is CASKGGGYNEQFF. The CDR3 DNA is TGTGCCAGCAAGGGAGGCGGCTACAATGAGCAGTTCTTC.

This clone was seen more than once but under ten times. V is TRBV6-4 and J is TRBJ2-1; possible D gene TRBD2, 6 bases. Germline assignment: CDR1 MRHNA and CDR2 SNTAGT. The V gene lost 4 bases and the J gene lost 4 bases, with 11 bases spanning the gap. The CDR3 totals 14 residues. The CDR3 loop reads CASSVDGGYNEQFF. In DNA form, the CDR3 reads TGTGCCAGCAGTGTTGACGGGGGATACAATGAGCAGTTCTTC.

The chain carries TRBV9 and TRBJ2-7; 10 bases line up with TRBD2. The length of the CDR3 is 16 residues. J lost 4 bases, V lost 0 bases, and 7 bases had no gene match. Germline V gene lookup returns CDR1 SGDLS and CDR2 YYNGEE. CDR3 DNA sequence: TGTGCCAGCAGCGTAGGTCCCCTAGCGGGGGCTTACGAGCAGTACTTC. Amino acid sequence: CASSVGPLAGAYEQYF.

This clone was counted a few times. The genes are TRBV6-1 and TRBJ1-4; the D gene is possibly TRBD1 (5 bases). Germline-derived CDR1 and CDR2 are MNHNS and SASEGT. The CDR3 spans 12 residues. V was shortened by 3 bases and J by 8 bases, with 7 bases between the two germline ends. As DNA, the CDR3 is TGTGCCAGCAGTGACACAGGAGAAAAACTGTTTTTT. It codes for CASSDTGEKLFF.

J is TRBJ2-7 and V is TRBV7-8, with TRBD1 matching 7 bases. Germline CDR1 and CDR2: SGHVS and FQNEAQ. The CDR3 consists of 14 residues. V shed 3 bases, J shed 2 bases, and the junction held 4 bases outside the gene matches. CDR3 sequence: CASSFDRAPYEQYF. CDR3 bases: TGTGCCAGCAGCTTTGACAGGGCCCCCTACGAGCAGTACTTC.

The table lists this clone with a few counts. The V gene is TRBV7-9, the J gene TRBJ1-6; D perhaps matches TRBD1 (6 bases). Trimming cost V 4 bases and J 6 bases, with 16 bases left between them. Looked up from germline, CDR1 is SEHNR and CDR2 is FQNEAQ (reference sequence). This CDR3 spans 16 amino acids. CDR3 protein: CASSSSKGDLNSPLHF. CDR3 sequence (DNA): TGTGCCAGCAGCTCGTCCAAGGGGGATCTTAATTCACCCCTCCACTTT.

This clone showed up just a few times. This chain connects TRBV27 to TRBJ2-6, with D unclear. The CDR3 extends over 15 amino acids. Germline CDR1 is MNHEY and CDR2 is SMNVEV (reference sequence). The V end lost 2 bases, the J end lost 2 bases, and 7 bases lay between the germline ends. This CDR3 reads CASSLQVPGANVLTF. The CDR3 DNA is TGTGCCAGCAGTTTACAGGTACCTGGGGCCAACGTCCTGACTTTC. Variable domain in full (rest from reference TRBV27 and TRBJ2-6): EAQVTQNPRYLITVTGKKLTVTCSQNMNHEYMSWYRQDPGLGLRQIYYSMNVEVTDKGDVPEGYKVSRKEKRNFPLILESPSPNQTSLYFCASSLQVPGANVLTFGAGSRLTVL.

The table lists this clone with a few counts. The chain has TRBV5-1 and TRBJ1-4; D gene unclear. V was shortened by 2 bases and J by 6 bases, with 14 bases between the two germline ends. The CDR3 runs to 15 residues. Germline assignment: CDR1 SGHRS and CDR2 YFSETQ. CDR3 protein: CASSFKPGWDEKLFF. CDR3 nucleotides: TGCGCCAGCAGCTTTAAGCCAGGTTGGGATGAAAAACTGTTTTTT.

There are a few counts of this clone. This chain joins TRBV5-1 and TRBJ2-2; 8 nucleotides align to TRBD1. J gave up 2 bases and V 7 bases, and 4 bases lay outside the gene matches. Germline V gene sequence: CDR1 SGHRS, CDR2 YFSETQ. The CDR3 covers 14 residues. DNA of the CDR3: TGCGCCAGCTACGGGACAGGAAACACCGGGGAGCTGTTTTTT. Its translation is CASYGTGNTGELFF.

The chain joins TRBV29-1 to TRBJ1-1; D is perhaps TRBD1 (6 bases). Trimming took off 8 bases at V and 8 bases at J, with 12 bases between the two ends. Germline CDR1 and CDR2: SQVTM and ANQGSEA. The length of the CDR3 is 10 residues. This chain's CDR3 is CSTWTDEAFF. The CDR3 DNA reads TGCAGCACTTGGACAGACGAAGCTTTCTTT.

This clone occurred a few times. V is TRBV6-1 and J is TRBJ2-2; D is possibly TRBD1 (5 bases). This CDR3 comprises 15 residues. The V gene's germline CDR1 is MNHNS and CDR2 SASEGT. Trimming cost V 1 base and J 7 bases, with 13 bases left between them. CDR3 sequence: CASSEGGPRDGELFF. DNA of the CDR3: TGTGCCAGCAGTGAAGGGGGCCCAAGGGACGGGGAGCTGTTTTTT.

V usage is TRBV29-1 and J usage is TRBJ1-4, with D unclear. Germline values: CDR1 SQVTM, CDR2 ANQGSEA. This CDR3 has 14 amino acids. V was pared by 6 bases and J by 1 base, with 12 bases between. The CDR3, as DNA: TGCAGCGTGGCCCCGGGGTTAACTAATGAAAAACTGTTTTTT. As protein: CSVAPGLTNEKLFF.

This sequence joins TRBV27 and TRBJ2-1, with 13 bases matching TRBD2. The junction had 9 bases not matched to a gene; V was cut back by 8 bases and J by 8 bases. CDR1 MNHEY and CDR2 SMNVEV come from the germline V gene (reference sequence). The CDR3 covers 15 residues. The CDR3 spells CASWTSGGPMDEQFF. CDR3 bases: TGTGCCAGCTGGACTAGCGGGGGCCCTATGGATGAGCAGTTCTTC.

This clone was counted only a few times. The chain has TRBV2 and TRBJ1-6; no firm D call. The CDR3 runs to 11 residues. Trimming took off 5 bases at V and 12 bases at J, with 8 bases between the two ends. The germline gives CDR1 SNHLY, CDR2 FYNNEI. This chain's CDR3 is CASSFQLPLHF. As DNA, the CDR3 is TGTGCCAGCAGTTTTCAACTACCCCTCCACTTT.

This clone was picked up a small number of times. The chain couples TRBV5-6 to TRBJ2-1; 13 bases agree with TRBD2. CDR1 is SGHDT, CDR2 YYEEEE, per germline. V lost 4 bases to trimming and J lost 1 base; unmatched junction nucleotides: 8. The CDR3 is made up of 18 amino acids. CDR3 sequence reads: CASSATGTSGVSYNEQFF. The CDR3, as DNA: TGTGCCAGCAGCGCGACCGGGACTAGCGGGGTATCCTACAATGAGCAGTTCTTC.

This clone was seen a handful of times. This chain connects TRBV7-8 to TRBJ2-2, with 11 nucleotides matching TRBD2. Looked up from germline, CDR1 is SGHVS and CDR2 is FQNEAQ. With 1 base clipped from V and 1 base from J, the junction kept 8 bases outside the gene matches. CDR3 length: 19 residues. CDR3 loop: CASSLGLAGGYVNTGELFF. The CDR3 nucleotides read TGTGCCAGCAGCTTAGGGCTAGCGGGGGGTTATGTGAACACCGGGGAGCTGTTTTTT.

This chain joins TRBV2 and TRBJ1-3; no definite D call. V lost 5 bases and J 0 bases, leaving 11 bases between the germline ends. The CDR3 covers 15 residues. CDR1 and CDR2 (germline): SNHLY, FYNNEI. CDR3 sequence (DNA): TGTGCCAGCAGTCAGACTCCGGGCTCTGGAAACACCATATATTTT. This encodes CASSQTPGSGNTIYF.

This clone occurred a few times. The chain is built from TRBV5-1 and TRBJ2-1; 10 bases line up with TRBD2. The V gene end was trimmed by 2 bases and the J gene end by 6 bases; junction bases not matched to a gene: 2. The CDR3 spans 14 residues. The germline CDR1 and CDR2 sequences are SGHRS and YFSETQ. In DNA, the CDR3 is TGCGCCAGCAGCTTACCTAGCGGGAGCAATGAGCAGTTCTTC. This encodes CASSLPSGSNEQFF.

There are many counts of this clone. The chain joins TRBV6-5 to TRBJ1-1, with TRBD1 matching over 7 bases. Germline values: CDR1 MNHEY, CDR2 SVGAGI. The CDR3 totals 15 residues. The V and J ends lost 5 bases and 3 bases, in that order; junction bases with no gene match: 9. The CDR3 here is CASSLQTGADTEAFF. The CDR3, as DNA: TGTGCCAGCAGTCTACAAACAGGGGCCGACACTGAAGCTTTCTTT.

CDR3 in amino acids: CASSVAGGFTDTQYF. The CDR3 nucleotides read TGTGCCAGCAGCGTAGCGGGGGGATTCACAGATACGCAGTATTTT. The rearrangement joins TRBV9 to TRBJ2-3, with TRBD2 identical over 7 bases. With 0 bases clipped from V and 2 bases from J, the junction kept 3 bases outside the gene matches. Germline-derived CDR1 and CDR2 are SGDLS and YYNGEE. The CDR3 has 15 residues.

This clone was seen only a few times. This chain connects TRBV5-5 to TRBJ1-1; possibly TRBD1 for D (5 bases). Germline CDR1 is SGHKS and CDR2 is YYEKEE (reference sequence). Trimming removed 4 bases from V and 4 bases from J, with 17 bases in between. The CDR3 consists of 15 residues. The CDR3 DNA is TGTGCCAGCAGCACCCCTCTGCAGGGCCTCACTGAAGCTTTCTTT. Translating gives CASSTPLQGLTEAFF.

The rearrangement joins TRBV29-1 to TRBJ2-5; no definite D call. CDR1 is SQVTM and CDR2 is ANQGSEA in the germline V gene. The ends were cut back, 1 base at V and 0 bases at J, with 3 bases in the middle. This CDR3 comprises 12 residues. The CDR3 DNA follows: TGCAGCGTTGAAGGTAACCAAGAGACCCAGTACTTC. Protein sequence: CSVEGNQETQYF.

This clone was detected only a few times. The chain's CDR3 is CASSLQQLTEAFF. The DNA for the CDR3 is TGTGCCAGCAGCTTACAACAGCTCACTGAAGCTTTCTTT. V and J are TRBV7-8 and TRBJ1-1; D gene uncertain. Germline-derived CDR1 and CDR2 are SGHVS and FQNEAQ. The CDR3 is made up of 13 amino acids. The V end was cut by 2 bases, the J end by 4 bases, with 8 bases between.

This clone has more than one count but fewer than ten. V and J are TRBV27 and TRBJ2-7, with D possibly being TRBD2 (5 bases). Germline V gene sequence: CDR1 MNHEY, CDR2 SMNVEV (reference sequence). This CDR3 comprises 12 residues. Trimming pared 7 bases from V and 5 bases from J, leaving 12 bases between. In nucleotides, the CDR3 is TGTGCCAGCAAAGCGGCCGGGAACGAGCAGTACTTC. This gives the protein CASKAAGNEQYF.

This chain connects TRBV6-6 to TRBJ2-1, with TRBD2 matching over 11 bases. The germline V gene encodes CDR1 MNHNY and CDR2 SVGAGI (reference sequence). This CDR3 spans 15 amino acids. J was trimmed by 8 bases and V by 4 bases; bases with no gene match: 7. The CDR3: CASSWTSGYFDEQFF. Here the CDR3 DNA reads TGTGCCAGCAGTTGGACTAGCGGGTACTTCGATGAGCAGTTCTTC.